This is a list of T cell receptor beta chains from one sample in a study of T-cell memory formation after mild COVID-19. TCRdb re-derived calls from the 5' RACE reads in MiXCR, one entry per CDR3 protein. The profile shows around 370,000 distinct CDR3 sequences, under 25% of them singletons. Sequencing was done on a sample of PBMCs or a T cell subset sorted from them (not recorded which). The source is an adult woman who had mild COVID-19 (a few samples of this study predate the infection). Cell type and time point are not known. Each CDR3 is given with its conserved first and last residue. The D gene is left open where the match is weak. Where a row states a size, it is once, few, many or the class of an expanded clone; other rows omit it.

CDR3 DNA: TGCGCCAGCAGCGGGGAGGCAGGGGCGGCCTACGAGCAGTACTTC; CDR3 protein: CASSGEAGAAYEQYF; D gene: .; V gene: TRBV5-1; CDR3 length: 15; clone size: .; J gene: TRBJ2-7
CDR3 DNA: TGCAGTGCTAGAGGGACAGGGGACCAGCCCCAGCATTTT; CDR3 protein: CSARGTGDQPQHF; D gene: TRBD1; V gene: TRBV20-1; CDR3 length: 13; clone size: few; J gene: TRBJ1-5
CDR3 DNA: TGTGCCAGCAGCTTCAGCGCTAGCTCCTACGAGCAGTACTTC; CDR3 protein: CASSFSASSYEQYF; D gene: .; V gene: TRBV5-5; CDR3 length: 14; clone size: .; J gene: TRBJ2-7
CDR3 DNA: TGTGCCAGCACCCCTTCGGAAGTGGTACCGGGACAGGGAAACTATGGCTACACCTTC; CDR3 protein: CASTPSEVVPGQGNYGYTF; D gene: TRBD1; V gene: TRBV6-5; CDR3 length: 19; clone size: .; J gene: TRBJ1-2
CDR3 DNA: TGCGCCAGCAGCTTGGTGGGGAATTCTGGCTACACCTTC; CDR3 protein: CASSLVGNSGYTF; D gene: .; V gene: TRBV5-1; CDR3 length: 13; clone size: .; J gene: TRBJ1-2
CDR3 DNA: TGCAGCGTTGAAATGTCAGGGTCAAGCTCCTACGAGCAGTACTTC; CDR3 protein: CSVEMSGSSSYEQYF; D gene: .; V gene: TRBV29-1; CDR3 length: 15; clone size: .; J gene: TRBJ2-7
CDR3 DNA: TGCGCCAGCAGCCAAGATCGCAGCGGGTTAGAGTATTTT; CDR3 protein: CASSQDRSGLEYF; D gene: .; V gene: TRBV4-1; CDR3 length: 13; clone size: .; J gene: TRBJ2-3
CDR3 DNA: TGTGCCAGCAGCTATAGCGGATCTAGCACAGATACGCAGTATTTT; CDR3 protein: CASSYSGSSTDTQYF; D gene: .; V gene: TRBV7-6; CDR3 length: 15; clone size: few; J gene: TRBJ2-3
CDR3 DNA: TGTGCCAGCAGCTCAGGGGGAGTTAGAGGCACAGATACGCAGTATTTT; CDR3 protein: CASSSGGVRGTDTQYF; D gene: TRBD1; V gene: TRBV11-3; CDR3 length: 16; clone size: .; J gene: TRBJ2-3
CDR3 DNA: TGCGCCAGCAGCCAAGAGCCGGGAAGGGGTGGCAATGAGCAGTTCTTC; CDR3 protein: CASSQEPGRGGNEQFF; D gene: .; V gene: TRBV4-1; CDR3 length: 16; clone size: few; J gene: TRBJ2-1
CDR3 DNA: TGCAGTGCTAGAGTCCGGACTTGGGCGGACGAGCAGTACTTC; CDR3 protein: CSARVRTWADEQYF; D gene: .; V gene: TRBV20-1; CDR3 length: 14; clone size: .; J gene: TRBJ2-7
CDR3 DNA: TGCGCCAGCAGCCAAGATCTTGTGTATGTGGGCAGGGAGAAGGACACTGAAGCTTTCTTT; CDR3 protein: CASSQDLVYVGREKDTEAFF; D gene: .; V gene: TRBV4-1; CDR3 length: 20; clone size: .; J gene: TRBJ1-1
CDR3 DNA: TGTGCCAGCAGTTTATGGGGGGACAGGGGCTCCTCTGGGGCCAACGTCCTGACTTTC; CDR3 protein: CASSLWGDRGSSGANVLTF; D gene: TRBD1; V gene: TRBV12-3/TRBV12-4; CDR3 length: 19; clone size: many; J gene: TRBJ2-6
CDR3 DNA: TGCGCCAGCAGCACCAGGGGGGATTACAATGAGCAGTTCTTC; CDR3 protein: CASSTRGDYNEQFF; D gene: .; V gene: TRBV4-1; CDR3 length: 14; clone size: .; J gene: TRBJ2-1
CDR3 DNA: TGCAGTGCTAACAAAGGGAGAAATGAGCAGTTCTTC; CDR3 protein: CSANKGRNEQFF; D gene: .; V gene: TRBV20-1; CDR3 length: 12; clone size: .; J gene: TRBJ2-1
CDR3 DNA: TGTGCCAGCTCACCACCATGGATGACTGAAGCTTTCTTT; CDR3 protein: CASSPPWMTEAFF; D gene: .; V gene: TRBV18; CDR3 length: 13; clone size: few; J gene: TRBJ1-1
CDR3 DNA: TGTGCCAGCAGCCCCATACCAGGGGGCCTCCTCCTCCACTTT; CDR3 protein: CASSPIPGGLLLHF; D gene: TRBD1; V gene: TRBV5-4; CDR3 length: 14; clone size: few; J gene: TRBJ1-6
CDR3 DNA: TGTGCCAGCAGGCGTAATGTACTTGACCCAAAGGGCTACACCTTC; CDR3 protein: CASRRNVLDPKGYTF; D gene: .; V gene: TRBV27; CDR3 length: 15; clone size: .; J gene: TRBJ1-2
CDR3 DNA: TGTGCCATCAGTGAGGGGGGGTCGAGCTCCTACGAGCAGTACTTC; CDR3 protein: CAISEGGSSSYEQYF; D gene: .; V gene: TRBV10-3; CDR3 length: 15; clone size: .; J gene: TRBJ2-7
CDR3 DNA: TGTGCCATCAGTGACCCCGGGACTAGCGGTCAAAGCTCCTACGAGCAGTACTTC; CDR3 protein: CAISDPGTSGQSSYEQYF; D gene: TRBD2; V gene: TRBV10-3; CDR3 length: 18; clone size: few; J gene: TRBJ2-7
CDR3 DNA: TGCAGCGTTGGAGGGCGTTGGGGCTACACCTTC; CDR3 protein: CSVGGRWGYTF; D gene: .; V gene: TRBV29-1; CDR3 length: 11; clone size: .; J gene: TRBJ1-2
CDR3 DNA: TGTGCCAGCAGTTACTCGTATGGTCCGGGGGAGGACACCGGGGAGCTGTTTTTT; CDR3 protein: CASSYSYGPGEDTGELFF; D gene: .; V gene: TRBV6-5; CDR3 length: 18; clone size: few; J gene: TRBJ2-2
CDR3 DNA: TGCGCCAGCACGGCGCTACCAGCGGGGTATGTTAATGAGCAGTTCTTC; CDR3 protein: CASTALPAGYVNEQFF; D gene: TRBD2; V gene: TRBV5-1; CDR3 length: 16; clone size: few; J gene: TRBJ2-1
CDR3 DNA: TGTGCCAGCCGCCCCGGGACAGGGGGGGACAATGAGCAGTTCTTC; CDR3 protein: CASRPGTGGDNEQFF; D gene: TRBD1; V gene: TRBV27; CDR3 length: 15; clone size: .; J gene: TRBJ2-1
CDR3 DNA: TGCAGTGCTAGAGCCCTGGACACTTGGAACTATGGCTACACCTTC; CDR3 protein: CSARALDTWNYGYTF; D gene: .; V gene: TRBV20-1; CDR3 length: 15; clone size: few; J gene: TRBJ1-2
CDR3 DNA: TGTGCCAGCAGTTTAATTCCCGGGACAGGAGGTCACGAGCAGTACTTC; CDR3 protein: CASSLIPGTGGHEQYF; D gene: TRBD1; V gene: TRBV12-3/TRBV12-4; CDR3 length: 16; clone size: .; J gene: TRBJ2-7
CDR3 DNA: TGCGCCAGCAGCGGGGGACAGGGGGCGCCTGGGGCCAACGTCCTGACTTTC; CDR3 protein: CASSGGQGAPGANVLTF; D gene: TRBD1; V gene: TRBV5-1; CDR3 length: 17; clone size: .; J gene: TRBJ2-6
CDR3 DNA: TGTGCCAGCAGCTTGGGACAGTTCGCGGGAGAGACCCAGTACTTC; CDR3 protein: CASSLGQFAGETQYF; D gene: TRBD1; V gene: TRBV7-2; CDR3 length: 15; clone size: once; J gene: TRBJ2-5
CDR3 DNA: TGCGCCAGCAGCCCCGGATTGGGGCAGGGGGCCTACGAGCAGTACTTC; CDR3 protein: CASSPGLGQGAYEQYF; D gene: TRBD1; V gene: TRBV5-1; CDR3 length: 16; clone size: .; J gene: TRBJ2-7
CDR3 DNA: TGTGCCAGCAGCTTAGCTGGGACTAGCAGCAATGAGCAGTTCTTC; CDR3 protein: CASSLAGTSSNEQFF; D gene: TRBD2; V gene: TRBV7-8; CDR3 length: 15; clone size: few; J gene: TRBJ2-1